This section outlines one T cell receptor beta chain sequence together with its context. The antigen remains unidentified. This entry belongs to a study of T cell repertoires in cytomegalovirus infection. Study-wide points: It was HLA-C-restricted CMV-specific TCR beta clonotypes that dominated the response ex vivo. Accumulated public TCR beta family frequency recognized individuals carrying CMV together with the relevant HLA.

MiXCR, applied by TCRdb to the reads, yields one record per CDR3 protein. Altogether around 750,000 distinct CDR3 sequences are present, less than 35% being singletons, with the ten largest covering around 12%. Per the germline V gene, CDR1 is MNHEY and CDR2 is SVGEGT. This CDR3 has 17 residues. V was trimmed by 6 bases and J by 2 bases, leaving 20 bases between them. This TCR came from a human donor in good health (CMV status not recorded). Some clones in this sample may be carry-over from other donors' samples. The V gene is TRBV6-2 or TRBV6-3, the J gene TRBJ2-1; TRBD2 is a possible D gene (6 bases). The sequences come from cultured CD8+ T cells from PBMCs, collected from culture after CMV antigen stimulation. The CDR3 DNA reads TGTGCCAGCAGCACGACGGACTACCTAAATCCCTACAATGAGCAGTTCTTC. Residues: CASSTTDYLNPYNEQFF.